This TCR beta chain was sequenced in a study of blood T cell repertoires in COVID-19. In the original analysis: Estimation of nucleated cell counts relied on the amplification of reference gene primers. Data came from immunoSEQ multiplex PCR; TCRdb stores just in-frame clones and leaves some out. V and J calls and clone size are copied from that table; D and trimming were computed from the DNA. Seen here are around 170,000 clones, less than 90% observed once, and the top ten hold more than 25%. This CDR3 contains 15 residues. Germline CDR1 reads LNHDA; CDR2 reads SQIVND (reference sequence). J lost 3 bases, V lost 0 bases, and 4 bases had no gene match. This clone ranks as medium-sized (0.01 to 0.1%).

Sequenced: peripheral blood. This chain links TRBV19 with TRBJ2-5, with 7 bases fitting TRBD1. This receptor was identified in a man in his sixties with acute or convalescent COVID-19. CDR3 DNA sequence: TGTGCCAGTAGTATAGATCCGGGACAGAAAGAGACCCAGTACTTC. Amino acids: CASSIDPGQKETQYF.